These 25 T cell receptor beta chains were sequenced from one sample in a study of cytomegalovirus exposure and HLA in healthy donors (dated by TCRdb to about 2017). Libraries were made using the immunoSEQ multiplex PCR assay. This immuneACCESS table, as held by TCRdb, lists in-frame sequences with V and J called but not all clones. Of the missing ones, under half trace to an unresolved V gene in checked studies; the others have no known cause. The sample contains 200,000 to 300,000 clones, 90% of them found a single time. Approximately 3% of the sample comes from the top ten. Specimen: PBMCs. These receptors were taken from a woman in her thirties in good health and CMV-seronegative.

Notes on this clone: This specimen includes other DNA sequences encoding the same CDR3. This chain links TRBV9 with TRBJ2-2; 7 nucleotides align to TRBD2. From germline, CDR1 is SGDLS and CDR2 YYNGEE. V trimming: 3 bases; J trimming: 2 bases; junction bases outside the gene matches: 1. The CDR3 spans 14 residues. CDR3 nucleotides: TGTGCCAGCAGCGGCGGGGGTAACACCGGGGAGCTGTTTTTT. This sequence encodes CASSGGGNTGELFF.

CDR3: CASSLRPGTYEQYF. DNA of the CDR3: TGTGCCAGCAGCTTGAGGCCAGGGACCTACGAGCAGTACTTC. The chain links TRBV5-6 to TRBJ2-7; a weak D match, TRBD1 (5 bases). CDR1 is SGHDT, CDR2 YYEEEE, per germline. The length of the CDR3 is 14 residues. Trimming cost V 1 base and J 2 bases, with 10 bases left between them.

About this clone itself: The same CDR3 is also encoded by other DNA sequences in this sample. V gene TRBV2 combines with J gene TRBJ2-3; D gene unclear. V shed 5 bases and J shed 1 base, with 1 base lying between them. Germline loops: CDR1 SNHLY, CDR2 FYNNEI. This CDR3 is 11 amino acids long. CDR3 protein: CASSRTDTQYF. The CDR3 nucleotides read TGTGCCAGCAGTCGCACAGATACGCAGTATTTT.

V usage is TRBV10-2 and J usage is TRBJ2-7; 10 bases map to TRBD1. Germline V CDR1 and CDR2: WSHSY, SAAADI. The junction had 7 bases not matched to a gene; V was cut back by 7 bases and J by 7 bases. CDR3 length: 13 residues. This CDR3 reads CASNPGQGTEQYF. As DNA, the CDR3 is TGCGCCAGCAATCCGGGACAGGGGACGGAGCAGTACTTC.

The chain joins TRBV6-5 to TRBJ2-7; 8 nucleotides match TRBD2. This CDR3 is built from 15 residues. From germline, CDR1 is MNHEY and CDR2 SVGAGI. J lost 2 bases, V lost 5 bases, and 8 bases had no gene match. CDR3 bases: TGTGCCAGCAGTCCGACAGCGGGAGCCCCCTACGAGCAGTACTTC. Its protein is CASSPTAGAPYEQYF.

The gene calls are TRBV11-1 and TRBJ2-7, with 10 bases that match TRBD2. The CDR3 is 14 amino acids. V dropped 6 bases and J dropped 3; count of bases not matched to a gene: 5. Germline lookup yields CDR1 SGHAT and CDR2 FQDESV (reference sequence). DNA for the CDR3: TGTGCCAGCAGTTACGGACTAGCGGACTACGAGCAGTACTTC. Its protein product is CASSYGLADYEQYF.

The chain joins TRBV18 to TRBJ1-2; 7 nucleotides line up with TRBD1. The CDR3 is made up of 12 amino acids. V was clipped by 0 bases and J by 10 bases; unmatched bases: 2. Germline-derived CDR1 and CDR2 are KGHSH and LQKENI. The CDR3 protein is CASSPPTGDYTF. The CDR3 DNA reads TGTGCCAGCTCACCACCAACAGGGGACTACACCTTC.

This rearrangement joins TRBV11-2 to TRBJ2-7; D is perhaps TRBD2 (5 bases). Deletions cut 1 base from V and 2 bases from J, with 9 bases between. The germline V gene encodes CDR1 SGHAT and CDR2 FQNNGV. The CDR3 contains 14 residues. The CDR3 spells CASSLVGDTYEQYF. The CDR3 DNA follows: TGTGCCAGCAGCTTAGTGGGAGATACCTACGAGCAGTACTTC.

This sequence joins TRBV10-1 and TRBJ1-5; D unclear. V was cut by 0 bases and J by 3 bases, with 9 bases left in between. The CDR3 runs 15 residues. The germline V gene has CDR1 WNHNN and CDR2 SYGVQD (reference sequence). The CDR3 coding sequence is TGCGCCAGCAGTGAGTCGGTACTGGCCAATCAGCCCCAGCATTTT. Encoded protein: CASSESVLANQPQHF.

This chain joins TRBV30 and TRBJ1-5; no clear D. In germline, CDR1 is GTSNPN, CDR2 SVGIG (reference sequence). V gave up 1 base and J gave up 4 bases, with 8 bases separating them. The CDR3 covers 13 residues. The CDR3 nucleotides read TGTGCCTGGAGTGAGAGGAGGAATCAGCCCCAGCATTTT. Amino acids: CAWSERRNQPQHF.

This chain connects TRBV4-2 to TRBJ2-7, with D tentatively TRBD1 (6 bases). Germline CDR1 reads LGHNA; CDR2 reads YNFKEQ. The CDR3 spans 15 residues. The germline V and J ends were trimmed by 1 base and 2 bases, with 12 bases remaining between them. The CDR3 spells CASSQGEDSTYEQYF. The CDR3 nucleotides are TGTGCCAGCAGCCAAGGTGAGGACAGCACCTACGAGCAGTACTTC.

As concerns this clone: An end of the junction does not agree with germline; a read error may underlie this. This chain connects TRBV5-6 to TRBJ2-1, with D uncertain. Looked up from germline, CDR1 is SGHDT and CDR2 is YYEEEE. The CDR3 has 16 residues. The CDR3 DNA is TGTGCCAGCAGCTTGGGCCCATTAGGAACCTACGATGAGCAGTTCTTC. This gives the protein CASSLGPLGTYDEQFF. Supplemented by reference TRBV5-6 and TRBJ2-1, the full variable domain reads DAGVTQSPTHLIKTRGQQVTLRCSPKSGHDTVSWYQQALGQGPQFIFQYYEEEERQRGNFPDRFSGHQFPNYSSELNVNALLLGDSALYLCASSLGPLGTYDEQFFGPGTRLTVL.

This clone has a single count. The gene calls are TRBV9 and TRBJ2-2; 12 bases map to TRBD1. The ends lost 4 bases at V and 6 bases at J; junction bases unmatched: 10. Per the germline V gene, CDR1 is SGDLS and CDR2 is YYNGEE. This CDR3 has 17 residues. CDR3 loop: CASSSEGTGGDSGELFF. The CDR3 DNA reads TGTGCCAGCAGCTCAGAAGGGACAGGGGGCGACTCCGGGGAGCTGTTTTTT.

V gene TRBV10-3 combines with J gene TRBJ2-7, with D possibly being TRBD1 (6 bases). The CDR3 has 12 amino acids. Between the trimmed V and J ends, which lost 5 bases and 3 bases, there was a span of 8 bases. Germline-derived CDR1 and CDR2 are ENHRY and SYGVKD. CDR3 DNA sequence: TGTGCCATCAGTAGAGGGGGCTACGAGCAGTACTTC. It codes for CAISRGGYEQYF.

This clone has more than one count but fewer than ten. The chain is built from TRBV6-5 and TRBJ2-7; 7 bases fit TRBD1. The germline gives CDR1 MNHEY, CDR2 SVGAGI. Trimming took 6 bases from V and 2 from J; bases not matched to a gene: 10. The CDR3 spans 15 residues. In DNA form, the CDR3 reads TGTGCCAGCAGCTACGACAGGGCCTTGGCCTACGAGCAGTACTTC. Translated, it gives CASSYDRALAYEQYF.

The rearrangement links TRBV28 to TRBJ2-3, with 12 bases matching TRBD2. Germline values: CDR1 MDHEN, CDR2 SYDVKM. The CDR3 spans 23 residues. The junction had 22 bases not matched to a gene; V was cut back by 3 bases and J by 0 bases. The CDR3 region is CASSLVFEFLAGGPVSSTDTQYF. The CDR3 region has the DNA TGTGCCAGCAGTTTGGTATTCGAGTTCCTAGCGGGAGGGCCGGTGTCTAGCACAGATACGCAGTATTTT.

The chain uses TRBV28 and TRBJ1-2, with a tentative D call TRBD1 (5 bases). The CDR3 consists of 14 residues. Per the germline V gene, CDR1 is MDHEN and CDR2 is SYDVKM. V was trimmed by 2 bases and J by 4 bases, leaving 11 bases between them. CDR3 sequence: CASSLGQGSYGYTF. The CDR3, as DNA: TGTGCCAGCAGTTTAGGGCAGGGTAGCTATGGCTACACCTTC.

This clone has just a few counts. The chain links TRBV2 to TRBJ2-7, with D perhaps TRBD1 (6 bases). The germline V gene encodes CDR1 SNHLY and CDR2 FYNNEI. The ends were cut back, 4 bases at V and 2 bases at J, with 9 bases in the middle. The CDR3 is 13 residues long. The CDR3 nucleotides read TGTGCCAGCAGTGTGGGGACAACCTACGAGCAGTACTTC. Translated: CASSVGTTYEQYF.

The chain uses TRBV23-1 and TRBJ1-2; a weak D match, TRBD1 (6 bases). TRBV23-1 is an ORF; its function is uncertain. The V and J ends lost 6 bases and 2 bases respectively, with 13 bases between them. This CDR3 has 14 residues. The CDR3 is CASSPRGPNYGYTF. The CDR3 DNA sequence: TGCGCCAGCAGCCCCCGGGGGCCAAACTATGGCTACACCTTC.

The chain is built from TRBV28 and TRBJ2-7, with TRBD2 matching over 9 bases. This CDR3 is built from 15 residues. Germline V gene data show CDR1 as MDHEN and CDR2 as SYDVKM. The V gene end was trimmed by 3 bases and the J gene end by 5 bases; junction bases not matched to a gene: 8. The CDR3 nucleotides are TGTGCCAGCAGTTTCTTACCACTAGCGGGCGACGAGCAGTACTTC. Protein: CASSFLPLAGDEQYF.

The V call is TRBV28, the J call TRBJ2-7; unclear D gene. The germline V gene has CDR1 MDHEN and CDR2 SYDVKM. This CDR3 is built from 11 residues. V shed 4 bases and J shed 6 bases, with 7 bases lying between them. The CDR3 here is CASSSFGEQYF. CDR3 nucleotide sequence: TGTGCCAGCAGTTCGTTTGGCGAGCAGTACTTC. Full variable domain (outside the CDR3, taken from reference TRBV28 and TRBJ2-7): DVKVTQSSRYLVKRTGEKVFLECVQDMDHENMFWYRQDPGLGLRLIYFSYDVKMKEKGDIPEGYSVSREKKERFSLILESASTNQTSMYLCASSSFGEQYFGPGTRLTVT.

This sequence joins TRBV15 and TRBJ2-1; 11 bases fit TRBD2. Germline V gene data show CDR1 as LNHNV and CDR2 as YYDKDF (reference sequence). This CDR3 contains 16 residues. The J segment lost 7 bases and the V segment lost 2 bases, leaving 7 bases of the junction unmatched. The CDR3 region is CATSRPASGRSNEQFF. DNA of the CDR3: TGTGCCACCAGCAGACCCGCTAGCGGGAGGTCGAATGAGCAGTTCTTC.

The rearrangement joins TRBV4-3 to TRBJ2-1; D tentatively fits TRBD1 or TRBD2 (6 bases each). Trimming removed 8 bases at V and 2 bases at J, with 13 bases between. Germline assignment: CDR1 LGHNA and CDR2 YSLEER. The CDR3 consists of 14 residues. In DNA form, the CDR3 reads TGCGCCAGCCGCCGGGGGCATACCTACAATGAGCAGTTCTTC. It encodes CASRRGHTYNEQFF.

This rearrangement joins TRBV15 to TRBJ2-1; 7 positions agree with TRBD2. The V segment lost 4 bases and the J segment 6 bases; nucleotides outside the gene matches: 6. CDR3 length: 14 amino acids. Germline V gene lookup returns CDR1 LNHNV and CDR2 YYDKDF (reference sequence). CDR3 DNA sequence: TGTGCCACCAGCACAAGCGGGATAGTCAATGAGCAGTTCTTC. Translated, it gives CATSTSGIVNEQFF.

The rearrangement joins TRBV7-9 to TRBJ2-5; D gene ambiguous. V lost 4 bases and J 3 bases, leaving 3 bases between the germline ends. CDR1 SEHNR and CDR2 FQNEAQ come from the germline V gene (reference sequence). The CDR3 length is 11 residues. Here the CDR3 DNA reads TGTGCCAGCAGCTCCGAAGAGACCCAGTACTTC. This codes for CASSSEETQYF.